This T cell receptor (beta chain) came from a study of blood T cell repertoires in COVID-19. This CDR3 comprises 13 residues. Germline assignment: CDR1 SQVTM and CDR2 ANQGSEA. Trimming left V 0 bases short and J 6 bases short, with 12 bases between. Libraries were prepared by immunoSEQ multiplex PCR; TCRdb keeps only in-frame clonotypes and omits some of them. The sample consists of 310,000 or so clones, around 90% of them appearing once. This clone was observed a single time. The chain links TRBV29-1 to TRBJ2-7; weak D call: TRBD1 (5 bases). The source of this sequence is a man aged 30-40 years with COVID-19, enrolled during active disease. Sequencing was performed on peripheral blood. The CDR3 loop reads CSVEDRQGGEQYF. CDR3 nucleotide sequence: TGCAGCGTTGAAGATCGTCAGGGTGGCGAGCAGTACTTC.